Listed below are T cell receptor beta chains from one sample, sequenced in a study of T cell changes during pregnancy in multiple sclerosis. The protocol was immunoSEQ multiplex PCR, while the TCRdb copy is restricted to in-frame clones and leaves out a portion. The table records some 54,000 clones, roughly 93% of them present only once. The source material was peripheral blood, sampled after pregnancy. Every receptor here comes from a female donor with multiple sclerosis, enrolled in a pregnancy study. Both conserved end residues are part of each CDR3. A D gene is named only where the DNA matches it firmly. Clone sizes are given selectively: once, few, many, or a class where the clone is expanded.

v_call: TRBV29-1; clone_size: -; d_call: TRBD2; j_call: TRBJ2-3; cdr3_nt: TGCAGCGTTGATGCCCTTTGGCAGGCCTTTGAGGCGGGAGGGACAGATACGCAGTATTTT; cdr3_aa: CSVDALWQAFEAGGTDTQYF
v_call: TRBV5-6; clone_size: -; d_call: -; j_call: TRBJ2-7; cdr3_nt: TGTGCCAGCAGCCCGGAGGGCTCCTACGAGCAGTACTTC; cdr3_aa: CASSPEGSYEQYF
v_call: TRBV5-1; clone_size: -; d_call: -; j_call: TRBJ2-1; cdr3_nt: TGCGCCAGCAGCTTTGGGACTTCCTACAATGAGCAGTTCTTC; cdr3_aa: CASSFGTSYNEQFF
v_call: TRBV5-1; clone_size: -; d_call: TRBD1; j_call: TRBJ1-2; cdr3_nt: TGCGCCAGCAGCTCCCACGGGACAGGGGACTATGGCTACACCTTC; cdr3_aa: CASSSHGTGDYGYTF
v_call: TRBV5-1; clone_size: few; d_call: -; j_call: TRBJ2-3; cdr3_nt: TGCGCCAGCAGCTTGTCCTTGTTACGGACAGATACGCAGTATTTT; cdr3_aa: CASSLSLLRTDTQYF
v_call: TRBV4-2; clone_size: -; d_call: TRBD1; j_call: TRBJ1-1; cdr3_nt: TGTGCCAGCAGCCTAAGTGATCTTACAGGGGGCAACTTGGCTTTCTTT; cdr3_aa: CASSLSDLTGGNLAFF
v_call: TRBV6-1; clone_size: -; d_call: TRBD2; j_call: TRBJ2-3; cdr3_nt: TGTGCCACCCAAGTAAATAGCGGGAGCCCAGATACGCAGTATTTT; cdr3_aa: CATQVNSGSPDTQYF
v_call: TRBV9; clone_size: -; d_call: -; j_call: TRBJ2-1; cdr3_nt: TGTGCCAGCAGCGTAGCACTAGACTCCTACAATGAGCAGTTCTTC; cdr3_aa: CASSVALDSYNEQFF
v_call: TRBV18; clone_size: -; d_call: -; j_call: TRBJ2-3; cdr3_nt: TGTGCCAGCTCAGGGACTGCCACAGATACGCAGTATTTT; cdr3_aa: CASSGTATDTQYF
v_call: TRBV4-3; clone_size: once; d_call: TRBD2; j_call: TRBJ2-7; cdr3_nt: TGCGCCAGCAGCCAAGATAGGACTAGCGGGATGCCGGGCTACGAGCAGTACTTC; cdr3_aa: CASSQDRTSGMPGYEQYF
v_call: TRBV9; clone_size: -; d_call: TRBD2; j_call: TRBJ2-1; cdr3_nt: TGTGCCAGCAGGCCTAGCGGGGGGGAGAATGAGCAGTTCTTC; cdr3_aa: CASRPSGGENEQFF
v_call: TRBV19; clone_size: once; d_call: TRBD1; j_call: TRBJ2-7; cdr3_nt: TGTGCCAGTAGTACCGCTCCGGGACAGGGGTCCTACGAGCAGTACTTC; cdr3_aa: CASSTAPGQGSYEQYF
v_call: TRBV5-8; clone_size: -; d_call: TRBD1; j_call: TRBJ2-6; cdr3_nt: TGTGCCAGCAGCTTTTACCCAGGGGGAAGTTTTGGGGCCAACGTCCTGACTTTC; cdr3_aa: CASSFYPGGSFGANVLTF
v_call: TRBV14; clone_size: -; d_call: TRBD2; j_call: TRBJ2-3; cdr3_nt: TGTGCCAGCAGCCAAGATCAAGGACTAGCTGGGGATACGCAGTATTTT; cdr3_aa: CASSQDQGLAGDTQYF
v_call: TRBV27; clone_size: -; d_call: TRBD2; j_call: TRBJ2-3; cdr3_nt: TGTGCCAGCAGTCCCCTAGCGGGAGGGAGCACAGATACGCAGTATTTT; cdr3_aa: CASSPLAGGSTDTQYF
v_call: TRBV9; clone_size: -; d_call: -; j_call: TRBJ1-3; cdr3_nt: TGTGCCAGCAGCGCTCACCGTCCAGGGACAGGAAACACCATATATTTT; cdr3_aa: CASSAHRPGTGNTIYF
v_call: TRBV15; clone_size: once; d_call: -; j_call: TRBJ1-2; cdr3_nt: TGTGCCACCAGCAGAGCCCGGACAGTCTCAAACTATGGCTACACCTTC; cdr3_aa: CATSRARTVSNYGYTF
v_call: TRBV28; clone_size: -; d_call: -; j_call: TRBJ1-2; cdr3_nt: TGTGCCAGCAGTGGAACCGGGACAAACTATGGCTACACCTTC; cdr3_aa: CASSGTGTNYGYTF
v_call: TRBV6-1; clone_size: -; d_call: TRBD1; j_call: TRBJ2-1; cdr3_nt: TGTGCCAGCAGTGATCGGACAGGGGGCCGTCCAGGGCAGTTCTTC; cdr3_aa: CASSDRTGGRPGQFF
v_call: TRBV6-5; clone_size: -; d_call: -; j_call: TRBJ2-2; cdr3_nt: TGTGCCAGCAACCGGGACAAAGTGAACACCGGGGAGCTGTTTTTT; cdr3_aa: CASNRDKVNTGELFF
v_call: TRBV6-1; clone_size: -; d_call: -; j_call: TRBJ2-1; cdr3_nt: TGTGCCAGCAGTGAAGTCGGGGGACGGTACAATGAGCAGTTCTTC; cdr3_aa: CASSEVGGRYNEQFF
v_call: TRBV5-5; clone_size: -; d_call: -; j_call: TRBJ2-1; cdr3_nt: TGTGCCAGCAGCTTGATGGGCGGGACGGATGAGCAGTTCTTC; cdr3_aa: CASSLMGGTDEQFF
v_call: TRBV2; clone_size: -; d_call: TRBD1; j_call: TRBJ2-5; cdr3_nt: TGTGCCAGCAGGTATGGGACAGACCAAGAGACCCAGTACTTC; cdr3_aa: CASRYGTDQETQYF
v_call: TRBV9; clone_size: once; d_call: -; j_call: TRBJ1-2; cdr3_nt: TGTGCCAGCAGCGCCCGGGGGGTGACAGATGGCTACACCTTC; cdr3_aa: CASSARGVTDGYTF
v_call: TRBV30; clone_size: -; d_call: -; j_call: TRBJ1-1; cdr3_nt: TGTGCCTGGAGGGTTGGCGGGGCAAAGAGTGAAGCTTTCTTT; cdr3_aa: CAWRVGGAKSEAFF
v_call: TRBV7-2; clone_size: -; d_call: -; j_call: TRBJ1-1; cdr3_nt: TGTGCCAGCAGCTTACAGTGGAACACTGAAGCTTTCTTT; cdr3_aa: CASSLQWNTEAFF
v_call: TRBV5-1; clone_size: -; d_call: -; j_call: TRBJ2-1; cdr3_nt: TGCGCCAGCAGCCTCTGGACGGGATTAGCCCAAGGGGAGCAGTTCTTC; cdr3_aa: CASSLWTGLAQGEQFF
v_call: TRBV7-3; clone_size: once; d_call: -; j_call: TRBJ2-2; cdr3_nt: TGTGCCAGCAGCGCCTCAGGGGCCGGGGAGCTGTTTTTT; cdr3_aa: CASSASGAGELFF
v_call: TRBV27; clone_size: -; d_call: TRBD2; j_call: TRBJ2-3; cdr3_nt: TGTGCCAGCAGTTCCGGACTAGCGGGCCTGGATACGCAGTATTTT; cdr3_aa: CASSSGLAGLDTQYF
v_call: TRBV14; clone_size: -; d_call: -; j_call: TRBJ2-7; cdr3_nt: TGTGCCAGCAGCCCACTGCGGGACCCTCGCGAGCAGTACTTC; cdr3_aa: CASSPLRDPREQYF
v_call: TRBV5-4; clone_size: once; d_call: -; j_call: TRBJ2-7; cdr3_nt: TGTGCCAGCAGTGGGGGGGGCGGAAGCTCCTACGAGCAGTACTTC; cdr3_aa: CASSGGGGSSYEQYF
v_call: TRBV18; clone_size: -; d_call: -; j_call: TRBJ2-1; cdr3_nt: TGTGCCAGCTCCCAGAGTCGGAGTCCGGATGAGCAGTTCTTC; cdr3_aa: CASSQSRSPDEQFF
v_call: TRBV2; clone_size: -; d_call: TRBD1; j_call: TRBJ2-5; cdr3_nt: TGTGCCAGCAGTGTGGACAGGAGTCAAGAGACCCAGTACTTC; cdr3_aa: CASSVDRSQETQYF
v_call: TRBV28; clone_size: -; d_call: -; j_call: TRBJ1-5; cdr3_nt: TGTGCCAGCTCGGGGGGTCTTCAGCCCCAGCATTTT; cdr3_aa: CASSGGLQPQHF
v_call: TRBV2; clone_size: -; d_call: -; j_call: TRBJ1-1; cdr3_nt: TGTGCCAGCACCATCTCCCCAGGGGTTAAAGATGAAGCTTTCTTT; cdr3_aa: CASTISPGVKDEAFF
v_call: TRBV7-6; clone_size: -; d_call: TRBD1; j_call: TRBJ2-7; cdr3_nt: TGTGCCAGCAGCCCCGGGACAGGGATGGCCGAGCAGTACTTC; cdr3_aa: CASSPGTGMAEQYF
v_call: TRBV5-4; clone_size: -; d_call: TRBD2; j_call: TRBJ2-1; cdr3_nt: TGTGCCAGCAGCTTGGTGGGACTAGCGGGGTTGAATGAGCAGTTCTTC; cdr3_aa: CASSLVGLAGLNEQFF
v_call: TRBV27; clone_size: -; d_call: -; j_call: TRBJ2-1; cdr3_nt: TGTGCCAGCAAGCCTTCCCCCCATGAGCAGTTCTTC; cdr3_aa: CASKPSPHEQFF
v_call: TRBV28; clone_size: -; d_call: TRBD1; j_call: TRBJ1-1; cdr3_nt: TGTGCCAGCAGTTTTTCAGGGGGCGTAGGGAACACTGAAGCTTTCTTT; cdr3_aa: CASSFSGGVGNTEAFF
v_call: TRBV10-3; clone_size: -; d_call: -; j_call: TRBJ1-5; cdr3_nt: TGTGCCATCAGGACAGATTTCAATCAGCCCCAGCATTTT; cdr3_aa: CAIRTDFNQPQHF
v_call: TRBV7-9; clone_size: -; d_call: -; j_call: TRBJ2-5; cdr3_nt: TGTGCCAGCAGCCCTGCCCGGCGACAACAAGAGACCCAGTACTTC; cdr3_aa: CASSPARRQQETQYF
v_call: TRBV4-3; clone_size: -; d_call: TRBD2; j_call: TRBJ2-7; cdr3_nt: TGCGCCAGCAGCCAAGATGTCGGCGGGGGATCCTACGAGCAGTACTTC; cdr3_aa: CASSQDVGGGSYEQYF
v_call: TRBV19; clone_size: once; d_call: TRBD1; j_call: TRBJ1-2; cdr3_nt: TGTGCCAGTAGATGGACAGGGGGCGGCTATGGCTACACCTTC; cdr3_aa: CASRWTGGGYGYTF
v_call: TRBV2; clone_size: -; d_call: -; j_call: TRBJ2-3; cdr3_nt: TGTGCCAGCAGCCCGAGGTATCGCACAGATACGCAGTATTTT; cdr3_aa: CASSPRYRTDTQYF
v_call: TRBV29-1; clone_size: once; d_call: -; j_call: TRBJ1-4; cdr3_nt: TGCAGCGCCTCGTATGGGCTTGACGGAAAACTGTTTTTT; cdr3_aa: CSASYGLDGKLFF